This T cell receptor (beta chain) was identified in a study of identical twins. Study conclusions and caveats: Out-of-frame alpha sequences common to twins were enriched for low generation probability.

This clonotype was seen only a few times. Antigen: not known. Template switching, a step in the protocol, added a universal primer site, and cDNA carried unique molecular identifiers. TCRdb passed the 5' RACE reads through MiXCR, listing each CDR3 protein once. The table lists roughly 250,000 distinct CDR3 sequences, roughly an eighth of them singletons. With V trimmed by 4 bases and J by 6 bases, 3 bases remained unmatched. The germline V gene has CDR1 SGHRS and CDR2 YFSETQ. The CDR3 loop spans 13 amino acids. The source is a woman between 18 and 29 years old in good health. The sample comprised memory (CD45RO+) T cells sorted from blood. J is TRBJ2-1 and V is TRBV5-1, with 8 bases matching TRBD2. CDR3 loop: CASSREGRNEQFF. The CDR3 DNA reads as TGCGCCAGCAGCCGGGAGGGCCGCAATGAGCAGTTCTTC.